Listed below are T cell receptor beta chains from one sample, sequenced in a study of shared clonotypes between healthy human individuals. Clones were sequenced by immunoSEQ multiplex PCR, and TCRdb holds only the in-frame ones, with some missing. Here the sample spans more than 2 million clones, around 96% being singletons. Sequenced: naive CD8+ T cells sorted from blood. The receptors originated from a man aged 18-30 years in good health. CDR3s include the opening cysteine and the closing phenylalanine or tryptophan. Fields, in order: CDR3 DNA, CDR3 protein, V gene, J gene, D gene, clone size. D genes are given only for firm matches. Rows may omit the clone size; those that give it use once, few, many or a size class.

DNA: TGCGCCAGCAGCCAAGATCTTGACACCGCCTACAATGAGCAGTTCTTC; CDR3: CASSQDLDTAYNEQFF; V: TRBV4-3; J: TRBJ2-1; D: .; size: .
DNA: TGTGCCAGCAGCACCAGTGTGGGAAATTACTACGAGCAGTACTTC; CDR3: CASSTSVGNYYEQYF; V: TRBV5-4; J: TRBJ2-7; D: .; size: .
DNA: TGTGCCAGCAGCCCGGAATCAGGGGGCGAAGAGACCCAGTACTTC; CDR3: CASSPESGGEETQYF; V: TRBV5-6; J: TRBJ2-5; D: TRBD1; size: .
DNA: TGTGCCAGCAGTCCCTCAGCGGGAGGGATTTCATACGAGCAGTACTTC; CDR3: CASSPSAGGISYEQYF; V: TRBV27; J: TRBJ2-7; D: TRBD2; size: .
DNA: TGTGCCAGCAGCTTAAATAACAGGGAAGAGACCCAGTACTTC; CDR3: CASSLNNREETQYF; V: TRBV7-9; J: TRBJ2-5; D: .; size: once
DNA: TGTGCCAGCAGCTTTACTAGCGGGGGGACCTACGAGCAGTACTTC; CDR3: CASSFTSGGTYEQYF; V: TRBV28; J: TRBJ2-7; D: TRBD2; size: .
DNA: TGTGCCAGCAGCCGTACGGCCGCAGGGGCCTACAATGAGCAGTTCTTC; CDR3: CASSRTAAGAYNEQFF; V: TRBV5-4; J: TRBJ2-1; D: .; size: .
DNA: TGTGCCAGTAGTATTATCGGGGCATCTCCCTACGAGCAGTACTTC; CDR3: CASSIIGASPYEQYF; V: TRBV19; J: TRBJ2-7; D: .; size: .
DNA: TGTGCCAGCAGCGAGGGACTAGCGGGAGGGATCTCTGGGGCCAACGTCCTGACTTTC; CDR3: CASSEGLAGGISGANVLTF; V: TRBV9; J: TRBJ2-6; D: TRBD2; size: .
DNA: TGTGCCAGCAGCAAAGCGCAAGCGGCCAAGTTTAGCACAGATACGCAGTATTTT; CDR3: CASSKAQAAKFSTDTQYF; V: TRBV21-1; J: TRBJ2-3; D: .; size: .
DNA: TGTGCCAGCAGCCTTACGGACAGGAGCTACGAGCAGTACTTC; CDR3: CASSLTDRSYEQYF; V: TRBV13; J: TRBJ2-7; D: TRBD1; size: .
DNA: TGTGCCAGCAGTTCCCCGTTGGTGAGCTCCTACAATGAGCAGTTCTTC; CDR3: CASSSPLVSSYNEQFF; V: TRBV7-9; J: TRBJ2-1; D: .; size: .
DNA: TGTGCCTGGAGTGCCGGGACAGGGGCTGATTCACCCCTCCACTTT; CDR3: CAWSAGTGADSPLHF; V: TRBV30; J: TRBJ1-6; D: TRBD1; size: .
DNA: TGCGCCAGCAGCCAAGAATCCAGACCAAATTCACCCCTCCACTTT; CDR3: CASSQESRPNSPLHF; V: TRBV14; J: TRBJ1-6; D: .; size: .
DNA: TGCGCCAGCAGCTTGGCCGGTAACTTACACGAGCAGTACTTC; CDR3: CASSLAGNLHEQYF; V: TRBV5-1; J: TRBJ2-7; D: .; size: .
DNA: TGTGCCAGCAGCGTAATTAGCGGGGGGGGCCAAGAGACCCAGTACTTC; CDR3: CASSVISGGGQETQYF; V: TRBV21-1; J: TRBJ2-5; D: .; size: .
DNA: TGCGCCAGCAGCCAATTAACCGGGGAGCTGTTTTTT; CDR3: CASSQLTGELFF; V: TRBV4-1; J: TRBJ2-2; D: .; size: .
DNA: TGTGCCAGCAGCTTGGGGACAGGCGATACCTACGAGCAGTACTTC; CDR3: CASSLGTGDTYEQYF; V: TRBV7-6; J: TRBJ2-7; D: TRBD1; size: once
DNA: TGTGCCAGCAGCCAAGGACCATCGCGCGAGCAGTACTTC; CDR3: CASSQGPSREQYF; V: TRBV7-2; J: TRBJ2-7; D: .; size: .
DNA: TGTGCCAGCAGTGAATCGCCGCTAGTCCTTTACGGCTACACCTTC; CDR3: CASSESPLVLYGYTF; V: TRBV6-1; J: TRBJ1-2; D: .; size: .
DNA: TGTGCCAGCAGCTTAGATGCAGGGCTTGGAAACACCATATATTTT; CDR3: CASSLDAGLGNTIYF; V: TRBV7-6; J: TRBJ1-3; D: .; size: .
DNA: TGTGCCAGCTCACCACCGGGGGAACAAGAGACCCAGTACTTC; CDR3: CASSPPGEQETQYF; V: TRBV18; J: TRBJ2-5; D: .; size: .
DNA: TGTGCCACCAGCGATTACGTAACGGGGGAGCTGTTTTTT; CDR3: CATSDYVTGELFF; V: TRBV15; J: TRBJ2-2; D: .; size: .
DNA: TGCGCCAGCAGCCAAGGACTGGCCGTGAACATTCAGTACTTC; CDR3: CASSQGLAVNIQYF; V: TRBV4-3; J: TRBJ2-4; D: .; size: .
DNA: TGTGCCAGAAGCTTGGTAGGAGGGGCGGGACACCGCCTCTACGAGCAGTACTTC; CDR3: CARSLVGGAGHRLYEQYF; V: TRBV5-3; J: TRBJ2-7; D: .; size: once
DNA: TGTGCCAGTAGTATATTTGCAGGGGCCTACGAGCAGTACTTC; CDR3: CASSIFAGAYEQYF; V: TRBV19; J: TRBJ2-7; D: .; size: .
DNA: TGTGCCAGTAGTATAGATGGCGACACGCAGTATTTT; CDR3: CASSIDGDTQYF; V: TRBV19; J: TRBJ2-3; D: .; size: .
DNA: TGTGCCACCTGGGACACCTCCTACGAGCAGTACTTC; CDR3: CATWDTSYEQYF; V: TRBV6-6; J: TRBJ2-7; D: .; size: .
DNA: TGCAGCGCCCTTCTTAGCGGGGGAGCAGATACGCAGTATTTT; CDR3: CSALLSGGADTQYF; V: TRBV29-1; J: TRBJ2-3; D: TRBD2; size: .
DNA: TGTGCCAGCAGCCAACCGGCAGCGTCCTACGAGCAGTACTTC; CDR3: CASSQPAASYEQYF; V: TRBV5-4; J: TRBJ2-7; D: .; size: .
DNA: TGCGCCAGCAGCCAAGATAGACAGGGGGCGGCCGAGCAGTACTTC; CDR3: CASSQDRQGAAEQYF; V: TRBV4-3; J: TRBJ2-7; D: TRBD1; size: .
DNA: TGTGCCAGCAGTGAGGAGGGGTGGAACACTGAAGCTTTCTTT; CDR3: CASSEEGWNTEAFF; V: TRBV2; J: TRBJ1-1; D: .; size: once
DNA: TGTGCCAGCAGTCGGACAGGGGTGTACGAACTGTTTTTT; CDR3: CASSRTGVYELFF; V: TRBV6-5; J: TRBJ2-2; D: TRBD1; size: once
DNA: TGTGCCAGCAGTTTAATCGGGCACAGGGGGCCCACTGAAGCTTTCTTT; CDR3: CASSLIGHRGPTEAFF; V: TRBV27; J: TRBJ1-1; D: TRBD1; size: .
DNA: TGCGCCAGCAGCTTCGGCGGGGGAGTGTACGAGCAGTACTTC; CDR3: CASSFGGGVYEQYF; V: TRBV5-1; J: TRBJ2-7; D: TRBD2; size: .
DNA: TGTGCCAGCAAAACCAGCGGGGGTTCAGATACGCAGTATTTT; CDR3: CASKTSGGSDTQYF; V: TRBV2; J: TRBJ2-3; D: TRBD2; size: .
DNA: TGCGCCAGCAGCCCGGGACTAGCGGGGCTATTAGATACGCAGTATTTT; CDR3: CASSPGLAGLLDTQYF; V: TRBV5-1; J: TRBJ2-3; D: TRBD2; size: .
DNA: TGTGCCAGCAGTGGGGCGAGGGACAGGGGGGACGAGCAGTACTTC; CDR3: CASSGARDRGDEQYF; V: TRBV25-1; J: TRBJ2-7; D: TRBD1; size: few
DNA: TGTGCCAGCAGCCCGCCGGGACAGGGGACAGACACCATATATTTT; CDR3: CASSPPGQGTDTIYF; V: TRBV7-8; J: TRBJ1-3; D: TRBD1; size: .
DNA: TGTGCCAGCAGCTTGAAAGGACAGGGGGGATCATGGAACACTGAAGCTTTCTTT; CDR3: CASSLKGQGGSWNTEAFF; V: TRBV5-6; J: TRBJ1-1; D: TRBD1; size: .
DNA: TGCAGCGCCGTAGGCGTAACAGATACGCAGTATTTT; CDR3: CSAVGVTDTQYF; V: TRBV29-1; J: TRBJ2-3; D: .; size: .
DNA: TGTGCCAGCAGTGTACCAGGGGACAGGGGGCTAACTAATGAAAAACTGTTTTTT; CDR3: CASSVPGDRGLTNEKLFF; V: TRBV27; J: TRBJ1-4; D: TRBD1; size: .
DNA: TGTGCCAGCAGTGCCCAAAGGGGGAGCTCCTACAATGAGCAGTTCTTC; CDR3: CASSAQRGSSYNEQFF; V: TRBV6-1; J: TRBJ2-1; D: .; size: once